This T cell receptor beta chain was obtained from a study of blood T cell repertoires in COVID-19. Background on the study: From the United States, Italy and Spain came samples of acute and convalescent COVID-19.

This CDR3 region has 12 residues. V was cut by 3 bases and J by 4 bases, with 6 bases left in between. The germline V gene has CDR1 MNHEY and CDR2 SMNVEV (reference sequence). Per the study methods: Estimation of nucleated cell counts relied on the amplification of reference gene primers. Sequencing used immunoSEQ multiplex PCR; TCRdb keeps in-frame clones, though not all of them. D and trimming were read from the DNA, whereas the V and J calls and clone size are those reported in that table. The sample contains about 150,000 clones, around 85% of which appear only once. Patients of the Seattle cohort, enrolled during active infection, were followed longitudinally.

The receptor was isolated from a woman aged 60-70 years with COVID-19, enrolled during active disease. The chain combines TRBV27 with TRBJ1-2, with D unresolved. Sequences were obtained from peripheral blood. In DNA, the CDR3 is TGTGCCAGCAGTTTGGCAGGCTATGGCTACACCTTC. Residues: CASSLAGYGYTF.